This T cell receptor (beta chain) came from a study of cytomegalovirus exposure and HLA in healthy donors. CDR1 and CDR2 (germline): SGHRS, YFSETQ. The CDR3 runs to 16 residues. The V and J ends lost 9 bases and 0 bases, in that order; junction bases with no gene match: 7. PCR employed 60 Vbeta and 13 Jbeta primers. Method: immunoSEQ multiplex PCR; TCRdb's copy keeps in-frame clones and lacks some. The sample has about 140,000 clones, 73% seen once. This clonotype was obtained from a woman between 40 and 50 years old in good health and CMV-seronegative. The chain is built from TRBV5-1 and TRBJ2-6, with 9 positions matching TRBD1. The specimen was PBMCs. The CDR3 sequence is CANLDRGPSGANVLTF. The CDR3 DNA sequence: TGCGCCAACCTGGACAGGGGACCCTCTGGGGCCAACGTCCTGACTTTC.